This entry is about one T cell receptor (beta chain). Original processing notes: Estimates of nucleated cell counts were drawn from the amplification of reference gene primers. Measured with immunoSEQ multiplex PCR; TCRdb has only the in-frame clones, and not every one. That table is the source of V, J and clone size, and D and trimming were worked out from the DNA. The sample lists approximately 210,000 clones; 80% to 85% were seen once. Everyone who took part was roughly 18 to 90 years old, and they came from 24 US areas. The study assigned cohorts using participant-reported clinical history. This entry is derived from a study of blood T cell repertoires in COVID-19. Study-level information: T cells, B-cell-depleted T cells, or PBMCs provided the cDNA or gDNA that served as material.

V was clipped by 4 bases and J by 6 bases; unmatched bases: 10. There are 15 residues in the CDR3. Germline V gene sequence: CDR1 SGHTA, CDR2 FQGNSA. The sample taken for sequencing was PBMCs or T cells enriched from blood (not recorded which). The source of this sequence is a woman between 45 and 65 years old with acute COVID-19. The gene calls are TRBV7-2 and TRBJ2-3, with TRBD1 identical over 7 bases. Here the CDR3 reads CASSSTGTAKDTQYF. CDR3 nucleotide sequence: TGTGCCAGCAGCTCTACGGGGACAGCTAAGGATACGCAGTATTTT.